A selection of T cell receptor beta chains follows, all from one sample in a study of blood T cell repertoires in COVID-19. Sequencing used immunoSEQ multiplex PCR; TCRdb keeps in-frame clones, though not all of them. The sample consists of hundreds of thousands of clones, roughly 90% of them appearing once. The sequenced sample consisted of peripheral blood. The receptors were sampled from a man younger than 35 with active or convalescent COVID-19. Each CDR3 is given with its conserved first and last residue. The D gene is left open where the match is weak. Only some rows state a clone size, as once, few, many or a class for expanded clones.

CDR3aa | CDR3nt | v_gene | d_gene | abundance | j_gene
CSSGDDLSYTF | TGCAGTTCGGGGGACGATCTAAGCTACACCTTC | TRBV20-1 | . | . | TRBJ1-2
CASSVPGQTPADSPLHF | TGTGCCAGCAGCGTTCCGGGACAGACCCCTGCGGATTCACCCCTCCACTTT | TRBV5-5 | TRBD1 | . | TRBJ1-6
CASTLDIARSGNTIYF | TGTGCCAGCACCCTGGACATCGCCAGAAGTGGAAACACCATATATTTT | TRBV7-2 | . | . | TRBJ1-3
CASSLRGAYNEQFF | TGTGCCAGCAGCTTGCGGGGGGCTTACAATGAGCAGTTCTTC | TRBV11-3 | TRBD2 | . | TRBJ2-1
CASSAWGHQPQHF | TGTGCCTCCTCTGCCTGGGGGCATCAGCCCCAGCATTTT | TRBV19 | . | . | TRBJ1-5
CASSYGGQTEETQYF | TGTGCCAGCAGTTACGGGGGACAGACAGAAGAGACCCAGTACTTC | TRBV27 | . | once | TRBJ2-5
CSAQRNGYTF | TGCAGTGCTCAGCGGAATGGCTACACCTTC | TRBV20-1 | . | . | TRBJ1-2
CASSLGPTGKLDNSPLHF | TGTGCCAGCAGCTTAGGGCCGACAGGGAAATTGGATAATTCACCCCTCCACTTT | TRBV13 | TRBD1 | once | TRBJ1-6
CASSPQGSTYEKLFF | TGCGCCAGCAGCCCACAGGGGAGTACCTATGAAAAACTGTTTTTT | TRBV4-3 | TRBD1 | . | TRBJ1-4
CASSGDRSSSGYTF | TGTGCCAGCAGCGGGGACAGGAGCTCTTCCGGCTACACCTTC | TRBV9 | TRBD1 | . | TRBJ1-2
CASRAPGVNTEAFF | TGTGCCAGCAGGGCCCCGGGGGTGAACACTGAAGCTTTCTTT | TRBV2 | . | . | TRBJ1-1
CASSLAVGGLNTEAFF | TGTGCCAGCAGCTTAGCCGTAGGGGGCTTGAACACTGAAGCTTTCTTT | TRBV7-8 | TRBD1 | . | TRBJ1-1
CASGWGDLNTEAFF | TGTGCCAGCGGGTGGGGGGATCTGAACACTGAAGCTTTCTTT | TRBV2 | . | . | TRBJ1-1
CASSHVDRLNSPLHF | TGCGCCAGCAGCCATGTGGACAGGTTAAATTCACCCCTCCACTTT | TRBV4-3 | TRBD1 | . | TRBJ1-6
CASSYSEVNQPQHF | TGTGCCAGCAGTTACTCCGAGGTGAATCAGCCCCAGCATTTT | TRBV6-6 | . | . | TRBJ1-5
CSVGPGGGTRGGTYEQYF | TGCAGCGTTGGCCCCGGTGGGGGGACCCGGGGAGGGACCTACGAGCAGTACTTC | TRBV29-1 | TRBD2 | once | TRBJ2-7
CASSPGRGGTEAFF | TGTGCCAGCAGTCCAGGGAGGGGAGGGACTGAAGCTTTCTTT | TRBV3-1/TRBV3-2 | . | few | TRBJ1-1
CASSLAGGLLTYEQYF | TGTGCCAGCAGCTTAGCGGGAGGACTACTGACCTACGAGCAGTACTTC | TRBV7-8 | . | . | TRBJ2-7
CASSHLTGAPYEQYF | TGTGCCAGCAGCCATCTGACAGGTGCCCCCTACGAGCAGTACTTC | TRBV3-1/TRBV3-2 | . | once | TRBJ2-7
CASSLMVAGGRRDEQFF | TGTGCCAGCAGCTTGATGGTAGCGGGGGGTAGAAGGGATGAGCAGTTCTTC | TRBV13 | TRBD2 | . | TRBJ2-1
CASRRNTAGGADTQYF | TGTGCCAGCAGACGTAATACAGCGGGGGGAGCAGATACGCAGTATTTT | TRBV5-4 | TRBD2 | . | TRBJ2-3
CASSETGEAFF | TGTGCCAGCAGTGAGACAGGAGAAGCTTTCTTT | TRBV25-1 | . | . | TRBJ1-1
CASSPGQGAREQFF | TGCGCCAGCAGCCCCGGACAGGGGGCGAGGGAGCAGTTCTTC | TRBV4-1 | TRBD1 | . | TRBJ2-1
CASSRTGELGQPQHF | TGCGCCAGCAGCCGGACAGGGGAGTTAGGTCAGCCCCAGCATTTT | TRBV4-1 | TRBD1 | . | TRBJ1-5
CASSRLGGSGEKLFF | TGTGCCAGCAGTCGCCTCGGAGGGTCCGGTGAAAAACTGTTTTTT | TRBV6-2/TRBV6-3 | . | few | TRBJ1-4
CASSQPSYEQYF | TGTGCCAGCAGCCAACCTTCCTACGAGCAGTACTTC | TRBV3-1/TRBV3-2 | . | . | TRBJ2-7
CASRVSGGAVETQYF | TGTGCCAGCAGGGTTAGCGGGGGGGCCGTGGAGACCCAGTACTTC | TRBV7-2 | TRBD2 | . | TRBJ2-5